This T cell receptor beta chain was sequenced in a study of blood T cell repertoires in COVID-19. Study as a whole: The United States, Italy and Spain supplied acute and convalescent COVID-19 samples. Nucleic acid was either cDNA or gDNA, and it came from T cells, B-cell-depleted T cells, or PBMCs.

As processed by the authors: Scientists estimated how many nucleated cells there were by amplifying reference gene primers. Sequenced by immunoSEQ multiplex PCR; TCRdb stores in-frame clones only, minus some. V and J calls and clone size are as listed in that table; D and trimming were resolved from the DNA. The sample yields 180,000 or so clones, 82% seen once. This CDR3 spans 16 amino acids. The germline CDR1 and CDR2 sequences are MGHRA and YSYEKL. Trimming pared 2 bases from V and 5 bases from J, leaving 13 bases between. Input material: peripheral blood. The rearrangement links TRBV4-1 to TRBJ1-6; D call uncertain. The sequence derives from a woman in her seventies with acute or convalescent COVID-19. The CDR3, as DNA: TGCGCCAGCAGCCAAAATTTCCGGGGAGATAATTCACCCCTCCACTTT. The encoded protein is CASSQNFRGDNSPLHF.